This entry lists 10 T cell receptor beta chains sequenced from one sample in a study of human T cells and chemical hapten exposure. TCRdb itself ran the RACE reads through MiXCR, one entry per CDR3 protein. The table has about 120,000 distinct CDR3 sequences, roughly an eighth seen once. Time point noted: patch test 1, 2 weeks after DPC sensitization. Treatment of the sample: therapeutic diphenylcyclopropenone sensitization with weekly scalp DPC. This specimen was whole blood, taken in connection with sensitization to the hapten diphenylcyclopropenone (DPC). The receptors were gathered from a man aged 18 to 35 with alopecia areata. Some clones in this sample may be carry-over from other donors' samples.

The chain employs TRBV19 and TRBJ2-1; D remains ambiguous. CDR3 length: 14 residues. V shed 3 bases and J shed 0 bases, with 6 bases lying between them. Per the germline V gene, CDR1 is LNHDA and CDR2 is SQIVND (reference sequence). In DNA, the CDR3 is TGTGCCAGTAGTATGTCACTCTCCTACAATGAGCAGTTCTTC. This gives the protein CASSMSLSYNEQFF.

The sample holds many counts of this clonotype. The CDR3 nucleotides read TGTGCCAGCAGCCGTGACAACTACAATCAGCCCCAGCATTTT. It encodes CASSRDNYNQPQHF. This chain links TRBV6-1 with TRBJ1-5; D unresolved. Germline-derived CDR1 and CDR2 are MNHNS and SASEGT. The CDR3 has 14 residues. The V end lost 6 bases, the J end lost 3 bases, and 12 bases lay between the germline ends.

This clonotype was detected ten times or more. The V call is TRBV4-2, the J call TRBJ2-2; D ambiguous. V lost 2 bases to trimming and J lost 8 bases, with 15 bases between them. This CDR3 contains 15 residues. The germline gives CDR1 LGHNA, CDR2 YNFKEQ. In DNA form, the CDR3 reads TGTGCCAGCAGCCAAAGAACGGGCGTAGGAGGGGAGCTGTTTTTT. This gives the protein CASSQRTGVGGELFF.

This clonotype was seen a few times. The rearrangement links TRBV9 to TRBJ1-1; a possible D gene is TRBD1 (5 bases). Trimming removed 3 bases from V and 1 base from J, with 7 bases in between. This CDR3 is built from 13 residues. Germline V gene sequence: CDR1 SGDLS, CDR2 YYNGEE. The CDR3 sequence: CASSATANTEAFF. CDR3 nucleotide sequence: TGTGCCAGCAGCGCGACAGCGAACACTGAAGCTTTCTTT. Combining the CDR3 with reference TRBV9 and TRBJ1-1 gives the whole variable domain DSGVTQTPKHLITATGQRVTLRCSPRSGDLSVYWYQQSLDQGLQFLIQYYNGEERAKGNILERFSAQQFPDLHSELNLSSLELGDSALYFCASSATANTEAFFGQGTRLTVV.

This clonotype has at least ten counts. The gene calls are TRBV7-2 and TRBJ1-5; D is uncertain. The V gene's germline CDR1 is SGHTA and CDR2 FQGNSA. Trimming took 3 bases from V and 1 from J, leaving 10 bases between them. CDR3 size: 15 residues. DNA of the CDR3: TGTGCCAGCAGCTTTAGTCAGGCGAGCAATCAGCCCCAGCATTTT. Translating it yields CASSFSQASNQPQHF.

This clonotype was observed many times. The chain links TRBV6-2 or TRBV6-3 to TRBJ2-7, with 7 bases matching TRBD2. This CDR3 has 14 residues. J gave up 3 bases and V 8 bases, and 10 bases lay outside the gene matches. Germline V gene lookup returns CDR1 MNHEY and CDR2 SVGEGT. This CDR3 is CASCRRTSVYEQYF. CDR3 bases: TGTGCCAGCTGCCGCCGGACTAGTGTCTACGAGCAGTACTTC.

This rearrangement joins TRBV4-3 to TRBJ1-2; no definite D call. CDR3 length: 15 amino acids. Trimming stripped 0 bases from V and 7 bases from J, with 15 bases between. Per germline, CDR1 LGHNA and CDR2 YSLEER. The CDR3 loop is CASSQESSGAGGYTF. DNA of the CDR3: TGCGCCAGCAGCCAAGAGAGCTCGGGAGCAGGTGGCTACACCTTC.

As to this clonotype: A read error is possible here, since a much larger clone lies one base away. This chain uses TRBV25-1 with TRBJ1-5, with D uncertain. V gave up 0 bases and J gave up 9 bases, with 15 bases separating them. Per germline, CDR1 MGHDK and CDR2 SYGVNS. This CDR3 has 15 amino acids. CDR3 nucleotides: TGTGCCAGCAGTGAATATGATGAGGTCTATCGGCCCCAGCATTTT. This translates into CASSEYDEVYRPQHF. Full variable domain (outside the CDR3, taken from reference TRBV25-1 and TRBJ1-5): EADIYQTPRYLVIGTGKKITLECSQTMGHDKMYWYQQDPGMELHLIHYSYGVNSTEKGDLSSESTVSRIRTEHFPLTLESARPSHTSQYLCASSEYDEVYRPQHFGDGTRLSIL.

This clonotype was recorded a few times. CDR3 region: CASSSTGVSGNTIYF. CDR3 coding DNA: TGTGCCAGCAGTTCGACAGGGGTATCTGGAAACACCATATATTTT. The chain joins TRBV6-5 to TRBJ1-3, with 8 bases fitting TRBD1. The V and J ends lost 4 bases and 1 base, in that order; junction bases with no gene match: 3. The CDR3 consists of 15 residues. Germline CDR1 reads MNHEY; CDR2 reads SVGAGI.

The rearrangement uses TRBV7-9 and TRBJ2-3; D may be TRBD1 (5 bases). Germline CDR1 is SEHNR and CDR2 is FQNEAQ (reference sequence). This CDR3 contains 15 residues. The V and J ends lost 3 bases and 2 bases respectively, with 12 bases between them. The DNA of the CDR3 is TGTGCCAGCAGCTTCACAGGAGAGTCCACAGATACGCAGTATTTT. Translating gives CASSFTGESTDTQYF.